This T cell receptor (beta chain) was observed in a study listed by TCRdb under 2016. The receptor library was made with RT-PCR. The instrument given in TCRdb is Illumina MiSeq. TCRdb reran the public reads through fastp at Q25 and MiXCR, keeping productive beta chains. Rows merge per CDR3 protein into single entries with the most common DNA and genes. The sample records more than 600,000 distinct CDR3 sequences, 11% to 15% of which are singletons. The ten largest clonotypes hold roughly 4% of the sample. On this clonotype itself: Its antigen remains unidentified. No base quality values were provided; no much bigger clone lies one nucleotide off.

Trimming at the junction amounts to 0 bases on V and 1 base on J, and the germline ends lie 10 bases apart. The CDR3 covers 15 residues, taking in both the cysteine and the phenylalanine. The only DNA kept is the CDR3, 45 bases in frame from the first base. From the germline V gene, CDR1 is SGDLS and CDR2 is YYNGEE. The receptor's source is a female donor in good health, serving as a healthy control. Material for sequencing was memory CD4+ T cells from blood. Recombination connected TRBV9 to TRBJ2-5; no D gene call is confident. Read as DNA, the sequence is TGTGCCAGCAGCGTAGAGGTCGTGGCCCAAGAGACCCAGTACTTC. Translated, this gives CASSVEVVAQETQYF.